Listed here is a single T cell receptor (beta chain). Its recognized antigen is unknown. No quality values exist for individual bases; no much larger clone is one base distant. These data come from a study of regulatory T cells in long-lasting Graves disease (dated by TCRdb to the early 2020s). About the full investigation: Patients with newly diagnosed Graves' disease had been on antithyroid drugs for under 3 months. Peripheral blood TCR sequencing and RNA sequencing compared persistent Graves' disease patients with newly diagnosed Graves' disease patients. The study was registered as a clinical trial and conducted in China. A total of about 35 samples underwent TCR sequencing, from about 13 patients with persistent Graves' disease and around 20 patients with newly diagnosed Graves' disease.

This sample's time point label indicates: newly diagnosed GD, antithyroid drugs for less than 3 months. For both TCR sequencing and RNA sequencing, RNA was extracted from PBMCs using TRIzol. The diagnosis of Graves' disease followed American Thyroid Association guidelines. Patients for the study were recruited at an endocrinology department in Xi'an, China. Each patient gave 8.5 to 9.5 milliliters of peripheral blood, collected in an EDTA anticoagulant tube. Ficoll Paque Plus density gradient separation was used to isolate PBMCs, and no additional T cell sorting was done. An Agilent 2100 Bioanalyzer and agarose gel were used to assess RNA quality, and a NanoDrop 2000 was used to measure RNA concentration. Overall study results and their limits: Sequencing and analysis were restricted to the TCR beta chain. The small sample size was acknowledged by the authors as a limitation that may reduce accuracy. Preferential use of TRBV28, TRBJ1-2 and TRBJ2-5 was observed in persistent disease, whereas TRBV20-1 and TRBJ2-1 were favored in newly diagnosed disease. Lower TCR Shannon entropy and fewer highly expanded clones were observed in persistent Graves' disease patients than in newly diagnosed patients, which suggested clonal expansion. Peripheral blood alone was examined, since thyroid tissue, which constituted the primary lesion, could not be accessed. Persistent patients shared more public clonotypes among themselves (around 3,000) than newly diagnosed patients did (approximately 900).

From a lookup of the germline V gene, CDR1 and CDR2 are SGHVS and FQNEAQ. The germline V and J ends show losses of 8 bases and 2 bases respectively, and no gene match explains 7 bases of the junction. The CDR3 has 15 amino acids, counting the end cysteine and phenylalanine. Only the CDR3 region is kept as DNA, spanning 45 bases read in frame from base 1. The library was produced with multiplex PCR. The sample was run on an Illumina HiSeq 4000. TCR beta libraries were built with iRepertoire HTBI primers and Arm-PCR amplification of CDR3 regions. Before sequencing, the PCR products underwent gel purification. The study's own analysis went as follows. A total of fewer than 80 TRBV and under 15 TRBJ segments were identified across samples and were used for gene usage analysis of CDR3 amino acid clonotypes. COPE and FqMerger were used to merge filtered high-quality paired reads into contigs. BLAST was used to align contigs to IMGT TRBV, TRBD and TRBJ reference genes, and CDR3 was defined according to IMGT. Clonotypes above 0.1% frequency were classified as highly expanded clones. Shannon entropy was used to measure repertoire diversity, and the Gini coefficient was used to measure V-J evenness. A clonotype was considered public if more than one individual shared it. TCRdb trimmed the raw reads at Q25, called clones with MiXCR and kept productive beta chains. CDR3 protein duplicates are merged, each entry listing the most common genes and DNA. TCRdb's processing, not the authors' own work, is the source of the V and J calls. This sample is represented by 530,000 or so distinct CDR3 sequences; 16% of them were singletons. The ten largest make up around 12% of the sample.

This same sample was also taken into another study, of T cells in Graves' hyperthyroidism and ophthalmopathy. From the second report: Graves' hyperthyroidism was defined as stable when no progression to ophthalmopathy occurred over 18 months of follow-up. Hyperthyroidism patients were newly diagnosed, with disease duration under 2 months, and aged 18 to 65 years. The study excluded patients with uncontrolled infections, other autoimmune diseases, pregnancy or lactation. Diagnoses were established on the basis of clinical symptoms, serum thyroxine and TRAb, thyroid ultrasound, and orbital computed tomography. The TCR CDR3 was subjected to a first round of RT-PCR using the HTBI primer set and the Qiagen OneStep RT-PCR kit. Most expanded thyroid clonotypes (frequency above 0.001) were also detected in blood, a finding suggesting that blood repertoires may reflect thyroid immune responses. A 13 V-J signature model separated ophthalmopathy from stable hyperthyroidism, with roughly 88% sensitivity and about 81% specificity in cross-validation and 80%/75% in testing. During validation, the model predicted progression to ophthalmopathy a median of approximately 6.5 months ahead of onset, with approximately 71% sensitivity and 72.22% specificity. To identify TCR V-J signatures that set the groups apart, the researchers used a discovery cohort of about a hundred patients, made up of 43 with Graves' ophthalmopathy and approximately 57 with stable Graves' hyperthyroidism. Prospective prediction of ophthalmopathy was tested in an independent validation cohort consisting of under 20 hyperthyroidism patients and approximately 16 patients who later progressed to ophthalmopathy. The 95 to 100 discovery patients were randomly divided into training and test sets at a 7:3 ratio. In about 6 Graves' hyperthyroidism patients, the study also compared T-cell repertoires from thyroid tissue with T-cell repertoires from blood. After blood sampling, hyperthyroidism patients were treated with methimazole at a starting dose of 30 mg daily, and ophthalmopathy patients were treated with high-dose intravenous methylprednisolone. A second multiplex PCR round built the libraries, followed by size selection and purification. Libraries were sequenced paired-end with 100 bp reads on an Illumina HiSeq2000. SOAPnuke was used to process the raw data, removing reads that contained adapters or uncalled bases, had a mean Phred below 15, or lacked an exact match to the constant primer or identifier. High-quality paired reads were merged using COPE v1.2.5, and each unique nucleotide sequence was defined as a clonotype. MiTCR v1.1 was used to align the clonotypes against IMGT TRBV, TRBD and TRBJ reference segments. Only V-J combinations with frequency above 0.0001, covering approximately 99% of repertoires, were analysed. The TCS score was defined as the ratio of F50 (clonal expansion) to E x V (chaos), calculated using BLOSUM62-based TCRdist between CDR3 peptides within each V-J. Welch's t-statistics and random forest reduced some 510 V-J features to under 15, which were used in a naive Bayes classifier (R e1071). No statistical method was used to fix the sample size in advance, and group allocation was not hidden from the investigators. According to the paper, TCR Vbeta CDR3 sequencing was carried out on 135 peripheral blood samples, which came from about 45 ophthalmopathy, under 85 hyperthyroidism and roughly 17 progressor patients.

Here the chain combines TRBV7-8 and TRBJ2-3, and 10 bases in between align with TRBD2. The TCR originated in a man aged 18 to 30 with Graves disease. Donor details come from another sample of the same person, matched by shared clones. This material consisted of peripheral blood mononuclear cells (PBMCs), taken at new diagnosis, from a patient treated with antithyroid drugs. The nucleotides read TGTGCCAGCGGGACTAGCGACCCTTACACAGATACGCAGTATTTT. This encodes CASGTSDPYTDTQYF.